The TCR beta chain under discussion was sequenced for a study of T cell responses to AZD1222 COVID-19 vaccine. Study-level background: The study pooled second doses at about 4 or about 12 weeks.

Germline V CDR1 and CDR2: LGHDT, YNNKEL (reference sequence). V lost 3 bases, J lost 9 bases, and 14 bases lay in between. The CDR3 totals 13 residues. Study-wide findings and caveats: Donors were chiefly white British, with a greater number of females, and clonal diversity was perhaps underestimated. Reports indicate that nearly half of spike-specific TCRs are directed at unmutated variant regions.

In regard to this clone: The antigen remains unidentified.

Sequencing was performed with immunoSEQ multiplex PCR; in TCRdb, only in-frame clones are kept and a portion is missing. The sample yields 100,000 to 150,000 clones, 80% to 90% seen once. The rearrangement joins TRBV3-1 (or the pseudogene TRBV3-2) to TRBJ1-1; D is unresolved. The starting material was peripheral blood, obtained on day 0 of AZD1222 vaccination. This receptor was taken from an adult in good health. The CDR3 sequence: CASSHLMGIQAFF. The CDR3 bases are TGTGCCAGCAGCCACCTAATGGGGATACAAGCTTTCTTT.